These 16 T cell receptor beta chains were sequenced from one sample in a study of shared clonotypes between healthy human individuals (dated by TCRdb to the early 2020s). The library was made by the immunoSEQ multiplex PCR assay. TCRdb mirrors the immuneACCESS table, restricted to in-frame sequences. Some clones are absent from its copies; in checked studies, under half trace to an unresolved V gene, and the reason for the others is unknown. The sample contains some 470,000 clones, about 79% of them found a single time. Approximately 13% of the sample belongs to the ten largest clones. The sequenced sample was PBMCs. The receptors here all came from a woman aged 40 to 55 in good health. Some clones in this sample may be carry-over from other donors' samples.

The rearrangement links TRBV27 to TRBJ1-5, with a tentative D call TRBD1 (5 bases). The CDR3 extends over 14 amino acids. The V gene lost 5 bases and the J gene lost 6 bases, with 14 bases spanning the gap. Germline V gene sequence: CDR1 MNHEY, CDR2 SMNVEV (reference sequence). Written as DNA, the CDR3 is TGTGCCAGCAGTCCCACTGGGGGTTTTCAGCCCCAGCATTTT. Protein: CASSPTGGFQPQHF.

The chain combines TRBV30 with TRBJ2-3; D may be TRBD2 (5 bases). From germline, CDR1 is GTSNPN and CDR2 SVGIG (reference sequence). CDR3 size: 12 residues. The V and J ends lost 4 bases and 5 bases respectively, with 10 bases between them. The CDR3 region has the DNA TGTGCCTGGAAAAAACGGGGAGATACGCAGTATTTT. As protein: CAWKKRGDTQYF.

This clone occurred many times. The chain joins TRBV2 to TRBJ2-2; D ambiguous. The CDR3 loop spans 12 amino acids. The ends were cut back, 7 bases at V and 1 base at J, with 4 bases in the middle. The germline V gene has CDR1 SNHLY and CDR2 FYNNEI. CDR3 residues: CASTENTGELFF. The CDR3 nucleotides are TGTGCCAGCACAGAGAACACCGGGGAGCTGTTTTTT.

As concerns this clone: One junction end does not reproduce the germline sequence, and a read error may be involved. Other nucleotide sequences in the sample specify the same CDR3. This chain uses TRBV9 with TRBJ1-5; the D gene is possibly TRBD1 (5 bases). The CDR3 has 13 residues. The germline V gene encodes CDR1 SGDLS and CDR2 YYNGEE. The CDR3 DNA follows: TGTGCCAGTAGCGGGGGAGGCAATCAGCCCCAGCATTTT. This gives the protein CASSGGGNQPQHF.

The genes are TRBV5-6 and TRBJ1-1, with 7 bases lining up with TRBD1. The germline gives CDR1 SGHDT, CDR2 YYEEEE. The CDR3 extends over 16 amino acids. Trimming took 4 bases from V and 11 from J; bases not matched to a gene: 20. Written as DNA, the CDR3 is TGTGCCAGCAGCGCCCGACCTCGACAGGGACAGAACTCTGCTTTCTTT. Amino acid sequence: CASSARPRQGQNSAFF.

CDR3 DNA sequence: TGTGCCAGCTCACCACGAAGGTTAGATACGCAGTATTTT. Amino acids: CASSPRRLDTQYF. This chain links TRBV18 with TRBJ2-3, with D hard to call. This CDR3 comprises 13 residues. Germline CDR1 KGHSH, CDR2 LQKENI. Deletions cut 1 base from V and 5 bases from J, with 7 bases between.

The chain recombines TRBV29-1 with TRBJ2-5; the D is unclear. Germline V lookup: CDR1 SQVTM, CDR2 ANQGSEA. This CDR3 region has 15 residues. With 7 bases removed from V and 2 bases from J, the gap between germline ends came to 20 bases. The CDR3 reads CSAPSEWAQQETQYF. The CDR3 nucleotides are TGCAGCGCCCCCTCGGAGTGGGCGCAGCAAGAGACCCAGTACTTC.

This chain links TRBV15 with TRBJ1-3; tentatively, D is TRBD1 (5 bases). The CDR3 is made up of 17 amino acids. V lost 1 base and J 0 bases, leaving 13 bases between the germline ends. CDR1 is LNHNV, CDR2 YYDKDF, per germline (reference sequence). CDR3 amino acids: CATSRGAGRGSGNTIYF. The CDR3 coding sequence is TGTGCCACCAGCAGAGGGGCCGGGAGGGGCTCTGGAAACACCATATATTTT.

The V call is TRBV7-2, the J call TRBJ1-1; possibly TRBD1 for D (6 bases). Deletions cut 5 bases from V and 1 base from J, with 14 bases between. Germline V gene data show CDR1 as SGHTA and CDR2 as FQGNSA. CDR3 length: 15 amino acids. The CDR3 reads CASSTNRVSNTEAFF. CDR3 bases: TGTGCCAGCAGCACCAACAGGGTCTCGAACACTGAAGCTTTCTTT. The variable domain in full, completed from reference TRBV7-2 and TRBJ1-1, reads GAGVSQSPSNKVTEKGKDVELRCDPISGHTALYWYRQSLGQGLEFLIYFQGNSAPDKSGLPSDRFSAERTGGSVSTLTIQRTQQEDSAVYLCASSTNRVSNTEAFFGQGTRLTVV.

The chain combines TRBV28 with TRBJ1-1; the D is unclear. With 2 bases removed from V and 4 bases from J, the gap between germline ends came to 23 bases. CDR1 and CDR2 from the germline V gene are MDHEN and SYDVKM. This CDR3 region has 18 residues. The CDR3: CASSLMAVMGGGGTEAFF. The CDR3, as DNA: TGTGCCAGCAGTTTAATGGCTGTAATGGGCGGAGGCGGCACTGAAGCTTTCTTT.

J is TRBJ1-1 and V is TRBV7-9; D unclear. The CDR3 has 16 residues. Trimming took 0 bases from V and 5 from J, leaving 16 bases between them. The germline CDR1 and CDR2 sequences are SEHNR and FQNEAQ (reference sequence). The CDR3 loop is CASSLAPGMIVTEAFF. The CDR3 DNA sequence: TGTGCCAGCAGCTTAGCGCCGGGAATGATTGTTACTGAAGCTTTCTTT.

The chain carries TRBV6-1 and TRBJ2-7; D may be TRBD1 (5 bases). The CDR3 loop spans 12 amino acids. V was cut by 7 bases and J by 6 bases, with 13 bases left in between. Germline CDR1 MNHNS, CDR2 SASEGT. The CDR3 loop reads CASTPNRLEQYF. CDR3 nucleotide sequence: TGTGCCAGCACCCCAAACAGGCTCGAGCAGTACTTC.

V is TRBV28 and J is TRBJ1-2; 8 nucleotides align to TRBD1. With 3 bases clipped from V and 8 bases from J, the junction kept 11 bases outside the gene matches. The CDR3 is 15 amino acids. Germline CDR1 is MDHEN and CDR2 is SYDVKM. The CDR3 DNA is TGTGCCAGCAGTTTTAGTCCAGGGGGCGCGCGGGGCTACACCTTC. This translates into CASSFSPGGARGYTF.

This chain connects TRBV6-6 to TRBJ2-5; 7 bases fit TRBD1. Germline V CDR1 and CDR2: MNHNY, SVGAGI (reference sequence). The CDR3 is 14 residues long. V lost 6 bases, J lost 2 bases, and 6 bases stayed unmatched. CDR3 sequence reads: CASSPGTDQETQYF. Written as DNA, the CDR3 is TGTGCCAGCAGCCCTGGGACAGATCAAGAGACCCAGTACTTC.

The genes are TRBV19 and TRBJ1-5, with a weak D call TRBD1 (5 bases). CDR1 LNHDA and CDR2 SQIVND come from the germline V gene (reference sequence). The CDR3 runs to 15 residues. The germline V and J ends were trimmed by 3 bases and 2 bases, with 11 bases remaining between them. CDR3 residues: CASSIQGWGNQPQHF. DNA for the CDR3: TGTGCCAGTAGTATTCAGGGCTGGGGCAATCAGCCCCAGCATTTT.

The chain uses TRBV5-1 and TRBJ2-5; maybe TRBD1 (6 bases). The end of the DNA fits TRBJ2-7 better, so the J call may be wrong. The germline CDR1 and CDR2 sequences are SGHRS and YFSETQ. CDR3 size: 15 residues. As DNA, the CDR3 is TGCGCCAGCAGCTTTCGGTTCGGGACATTCTACGAGCAGTACTTC. It is translated as CASSFRFGTFYEQYF.